One sample yielded the 29 T cell receptor beta chains listed below, sequenced in a study of blood T cell repertoires in COVID-19. The data were produced by immunoSEQ multiplex PCR, yet TCRdb's version contains in-frame clones alone and is incomplete. The table has 280,000 or so clones, less than 85% seen once. Sequencing was done on a sample of PBMCs or T cells enriched from blood (not recorded which). These receptors were obtained from a woman aged 45-59 years who had recovered from COVID-19.

The chain recombines TRBV15 with TRBJ2-5; tentatively, D is TRBD2 (6 bases). The ends were cut back, 4 bases at V and 5 bases at J, with 14 bases in the middle. The CDR3 has 14 residues. Germline lookup yields CDR1 LNHNV and CDR2 YYDKDF (reference sequence). CDR3 sequence (DNA): TGTGCCACCAGCAACCTCCGGGGAGGCGAGACCCAGTACTTC. Protein sequence: CATSNLRGGETQYF.

V gene TRBV2 combines with J gene TRBJ2-1, with TRBD1 matching 7 bases. The V gene's germline CDR1 is SNHLY and CDR2 FYNNEI. Trimming at V came to 4 bases and at J to 7 bases, leaving 4 bases not matched to a gene. There are 13 residues in the CDR3. CDR3 bases: TGTGCCAGCAGTGGACAGGGTGGTAATGAGCAGTTCTTC. Protein product: CASSGQGGNEQFF.

J is TRBJ1-2 and V is TRBV7-9; D is ambiguous. Trimming stripped 2 bases from V and 6 bases from J, with 10 bases between. Germline loops: CDR1 SEHNR, CDR2 FQNEAQ (reference sequence). This CDR3 contains 13 residues. DNA of the CDR3: TGTGCCAGCAGCTTATTGGGAGGTCATGGCTACACCTTC. This sequence encodes CASSLLGGHGYTF.

Concerning this clone: In the same sample, other DNA sequences code for this CDR3. This chain connects TRBV28 to TRBJ2-7; a possible D gene is TRBD2 (6 bases). Trimming pared 6 bases from V and 1 base from J, leaving 13 bases between. The CDR3 spans 14 residues. Germline V gives CDR1 MDHEN, CDR2 SYDVKM. CDR3 nucleotides: TGTGCCAGCAGCCCGCCGGGGGTTTCCTACGAGCAGTACTTC. Encoded protein: CASSPPGVSYEQYF. Full variable domain (rest looked up from reference TRBV28 and TRBJ2-7): DVKVTQSSRYLVKRTGEKVFLECVQDMDHENMFWYRQDPGLGLRLIYFSYDVKMKEKGDIPEGYSVSREKKERFSLILESASTNQTSMYLCASSPPGVSYEQYFGPGTRLTVT.

This rearrangement joins TRBV5-1 to TRBJ2-1; possibly TRBD2 for D (6 bases). The CDR3 contains 17 residues. Germline-derived CDR1 and CDR2 are SGHRS and YFSETQ. The germline V and J ends were trimmed by 0 bases and 0 bases, with 13 bases remaining between them. The CDR3 loop is CASSLASRGSSYNEQFF. For the CDR3, the DNA is TGCGCCAGCAGCTTGGCTTCACGGGGGAGCTCCTACAATGAGCAGTTCTTC.

V is TRBV5-8 and J is TRBJ2-5; 13 bases align to TRBD2. Looked up from germline, CDR1 is SGHTS and CDR2 is YDEGEE. The CDR3 contains 16 residues. Trimming at V came to 4 bases and at J to 9 bases, leaving 12 bases not matched to a gene. The DNA for the CDR3 is TGTGCCAGCAGCCTATCGACTAGCGGGGGGTTAATGGCCCAGTACTTC. This sequence encodes CASSLSTSGGLMAQYF. Combining the CDR3 with reference TRBV5-8 and TRBJ2-5 gives the whole variable domain EAGVTQSPTHLIKTRGQQATLRCSPISGHTSVYWYQQALGLGLQFLLWYDEGEERNRGNFPPRFSGRQFPNYSSELNVNALELEDSALYLCASSLSTSGGLMAQYFGPGTRLLVL.

The chain uses TRBV3-1 (or the pseudogene TRBV3-2) and TRBJ2-7; perhaps TRBD1 as D (6 bases). Germline-derived CDR1 and CDR2 are LGHDT and YNNKEL (reference sequence). Trimming removed 4 bases from V and 3 bases from J, with 13 bases in between. The CDR3 contains 14 residues. The CDR3 nucleotides read TGTGCCAGCAGCCCCGCGAACAGGGTCTACGAGCAGTACTTC. Its translation is CASSPANRVYEQYF.

The chain carries TRBV6-2 or TRBV6-3 and TRBJ1-5, with no clear D. Germline V gene sequence: CDR1 MNHEY, CDR2 SVGEGT. Trimming removed 4 bases at V and 7 bases at J, with 11 bases between. This CDR3 is built from 13 residues. CDR3 DNA sequence: TGTGCCAGCAGTTTAAATACGAGGCAGCCCCAGCATTTT. As protein: CASSLNTRQPQHF.

The CDR3 region is CASSLTWGQQETQYF. The CDR3, as DNA: TGTGCCAGCAGCTTAACGTGGGGACAGCAAGAGACCCAGTACTTC. This chain links TRBV7-3 with TRBJ2-5, with 7 bases that match TRBD1. Germline trimming cut 0 bases from V and 2 bases from J; bases unmatched to any gene: 3. Germline V gene sequence: CDR1 SGHTA, CDR2 FQGTGA. The CDR3 has 15 amino acids.

The chain joins TRBV6-4 to TRBJ2-3; possible D gene TRBD2, 6 bases. Germline V gene sequence: CDR1 MRHNA, CDR2 SNTAGT. CDR3 length: 14 residues. With 4 bases removed from V and 0 bases from J, the gap between germline ends came to 8 bases. CDR3 sequence (DNA): TGTGCCAGCAGTGCCGGGACTAGCACAGATACGCAGTATTTT. Its protein is CASSAGTSTDTQYF.

The V call is TRBV10-1, the J call TRBJ1-1; D is uncertain. This CDR3 has 15 residues. Germline V gene lookup returns CDR1 WNHNN and CDR2 SYGVQD (reference sequence). With 0 bases removed from V and 0 bases from J, the gap between germline ends came to 8 bases. The CDR3 sequence is CASSESAGLNTEAFF. The DNA for the CDR3 is TGCGCCAGCAGTGAGTCGGCAGGATTGAACACTGAAGCTTTCTTT.

The DNA for the CDR3 is TGTGCCAGCAGCCGGGACAGACGCACAGATACGCAGTATTTT. This encodes CASSRDRRTDTQYF. V usage is TRBV3-1 (or the pseudogene TRBV3-2) and J usage is TRBJ2-3; 7 bases match TRBD1. Losses at the gene ends were 4 bases for V and 1 base for J; bases not matched to a gene: 2. The CDR3 runs 14 residues. CDR1 and CDR2 (germline): LGHDT, YNNKEL (reference sequence).

The V gene is TRBV11-2, the J gene TRBJ1-2; the match to TRBD1 covers 7 bases. Looked up from germline, CDR1 is SGHAT and CDR2 is FQNNGV. CDR3 size: 14 residues. V shed 5 bases, J shed 4 bases, and the junction held 7 bases outside the gene matches. DNA for the CDR3: TGTGCCAGCAGCGTGGGACAGCCGCTCTATGGCTACACCTTC. Protein sequence: CASSVGQPLYGYTF.

The chain uses TRBV28 and TRBJ1-1; 9 bases match TRBD1. This CDR3 region has 14 residues. From germline, CDR1 is MDHEN and CDR2 SYDVKM. The V gene end was trimmed by 7 bases and the J gene end by 2 bases; junction bases not matched to a gene: 5. Here the CDR3 DNA reads TGTGCCAGCATCAACAGGGGGCGAAACACTGAAGCTTTCTTT. It yields the protein CASINRGRNTEAFF. Full variable domain (remainder filled in from reference TRBV28 and TRBJ1-1): DVKVTQSSRYLVKRTGEKVFLECVQDMDHENMFWYRQDPGLGLRLIYFSYDVKMKEKGDIPEGYSVSREKKERFSLILESASTNQTSMYLCASINRGRNTEAFFGQGTRLTVV.

The rearrangement links TRBV5-4 to TRBJ1-2; 9 nucleotides match TRBD1. From germline, CDR1 is SGHNT and CDR2 YYREEE (reference sequence). The junction had 9 bases not matched to a gene; V was cut back by 5 bases and J by 7 bases. The CDR3 totals 14 residues. In DNA form, the CDR3 reads TGTGCCAGCAGTAGGGACAGGGCTTTCGTTGGCTACACCTTC. Translated, it gives CASSRDRAFVGYTF.

J is TRBJ1-2 and V is TRBV15; possible D gene TRBD1, 6 bases. Per germline, CDR1 LNHNV and CDR2 YYDKDF (reference sequence). V was cut by 5 bases and J by 7 bases, with 17 bases left in between. The CDR3 totals 14 residues. The DNA for the CDR3 is TGTGCCACCAGCGACCAGGGGCTTTGGGGTGGCTACACCTTC. Translated, it gives CATSDQGLWGGYTF.

The chain is built from TRBV18 and TRBJ2-7; 8 positions agree with TRBD1. The CDR3 spans 13 residues. V was clipped by 4 bases and J by 3 bases; unmatched bases: 2. Germline V CDR1 and CDR2: KGHSH, LQKENI. CDR3 in amino acids: CASSLGQGYEQYF. As DNA, the CDR3 is TGTGCCAGCTCACTAGGACAGGGCTACGAGCAGTACTTC.

V is TRBV23-1 and J is TRBJ1-3; D possibly corresponds to TRBD1 (5 bases). TRBV23-1 falls under the ORF class, with uncertain function. Trimming pared 0 bases from V and 0 bases from J, leaving 15 bases between. The CDR3 loop spans 18 amino acids. The chain's CDR3 is CASSQSPGLSHSGNTIYF. In nucleotides, the CDR3 is TGCGCCAGCAGTCAATCCCCGGGACTCTCTCACTCTGGAAACACCATATATTTT.

The V gene is TRBV6-5, the J gene TRBJ2-1, with 10 nucleotides matching TRBD2. The CDR3 covers 15 residues. Losses at the gene ends were 8 bases for V and 5 bases for J; bases not matched to a gene: 9. Germline CDR1 is MNHEY and CDR2 is SVGAGI. CDR3 residues: CASGPLAGANNEQFF. DNA for the CDR3: TGTGCCAGCGGACCTCTAGCGGGGGCCAACAATGAGCAGTTCTTC.

This chain uses TRBV7-9 with TRBJ2-2; TRBD2 might be the D (5 bases). The length of the CDR3 is 14 residues. The germline gives CDR1 SEHNR, CDR2 FQNEAQ (reference sequence). This chain's CDR3 is CAPSTASGTGELFF. The CDR3 nucleotides are TGTGCACCCAGCACCGCGTCGGGGACCGGGGAGCTGTTTTTT.

V is TRBV3-1 (or the pseudogene TRBV3-2) and J is TRBJ1-2; 11 bases are shared with TRBD1. This CDR3 is built from 13 residues. Germline trimming cut 8 bases from V and 7 bases from J; bases unmatched to any gene: 6. The germline V gene encodes CDR1 LGHDT and CDR2 YNNKEL (reference sequence). CDR3 DNA sequence: TGTGCCAGCGGAGGACAGGGGGCTTTTGGCTACACCTTC. Translated, it gives CASGGQGAFGYTF.

The gene calls are TRBV15 and TRBJ2-3; TRBD2 matches at 13 bases. The CDR3 extends over 18 amino acids. V was clipped by 4 bases and J by 1 base; unmatched bases: 8. Germline CDR1 reads LNHNV; CDR2 reads YYDKDF (reference sequence). CDR3 residues: CATSTWTSGSGGTDTQYF. CDR3 sequence (DNA): TGTGCCACCAGCACCTGGACTAGCGGGAGCGGTGGCACAGATACGCAGTATTTT. Full variable domain (outside the CDR3, taken from reference TRBV15 and TRBJ2-3): DAMVIQNPRYQVTQFGKPVTLSCSQTLNHNVMYWYQQKSSQAPKLLFHYYDKDFNNEADTPDNFQSRRPNTSFCFLDIRSPGLGDTAMYLCATSTWTSGSGGTDTQYFGPGTRLTVL.

The chain has TRBV30 and TRBJ2-3; 9 bases fit TRBD2. CDR1 GTSNPN and CDR2 SVGIG come from the germline V gene (reference sequence). The CDR3 is 16 amino acids. The V gene end was trimmed by 1 base and the J gene end by 6 bases; junction bases not matched to a gene: 11. In nucleotides, the CDR3 is TGTGCCTGGAGTGCCCTTTGGCGGGAGGGCGTGGATACGCAGTATTTT. The encoded protein is CAWSALWREGVDTQYF.

V and J are TRBV5-3 and TRBJ2-2, with 9 bases identical to TRBD2. TRBV5-3 is marked as an open reading frame, function uncertain. V shed 0 bases and J 1 base; nucleotides not matched to a gene: 4. There are 17 residues in the CDR3. Here the CDR3 DNA reads TGTGCCAGAAGCTTGGCGGCTAGCGGGGAGAACACCGGGGAGCTGTTTTTT. This encodes CARSLAASGENTGELFF.

The V gene is TRBV12-5, the J gene TRBJ1-3, with TRBD1 identical over 7 bases. Trimming removed 0 bases from V and 0 bases from J; junction bases left unmatched: 8. This CDR3 comprises 18 residues. Germline V lookup: CDR1 LGHNT, CDR2 FRNRAP. The CDR3 nucleotides read TGTGCTAGTGGTTTGGTACCTCGGACAGGAAGCTCTGGAAACACCATATATTTT. Translating it yields CASGLVPRTGSSGNTIYF.

The V and J genes are TRBV28 and TRBJ2-5, with 11 bases fitting TRBD2. This CDR3 spans 17 amino acids. From germline, CDR1 is MDHEN and CDR2 SYDVKM. The V segment lost 3 bases and the J segment 7 bases; nucleotides outside the gene matches: 13. CDR3 amino acids: CASSFSDLAGGFPTQYF. CDR3 DNA sequence: TGTGCCAGCAGTTTCTCCGACTTAGCGGGGGGGTTTCCGACCCAGTACTTC.

This clone is a singleton in its sample. The rearrangement joins TRBV5-8 to TRBJ2-7, with D maybe TRBD1 (5 bases). There are 16 residues in the CDR3. The germline V gene encodes CDR1 SGHTS and CDR2 YDEGEE. Trimming took 0 bases from V and 5 from J, leaving 18 bases between them. The CDR3 nucleotides are TGTGCCAGCAGCTTGGTTGCCAGGACAAGTATCAACGAGCAGTACTTC. Protein product: CASSLVARTSINEQYF.

The chain couples TRBV6-6 to TRBJ2-5, with D possibly being TRBD2 (6 bases). The CDR3 extends over 17 amino acids. CDR1 and CDR2 (germline): MNHNY, SVGAGI (reference sequence). V lost 5 bases to trimming and J lost 4 bases, with 23 bases between them. The CDR3 DNA sequence: TGTGCCAGCAGTCCGTATAATGGGGGGAGTCTGGTAGAGACCCAGTACTTC. This gives the protein CASSPYNGGSLVETQYF.

J is TRBJ2-3 and V is TRBV5-4; TRBD2 aligns across 10 bases. Germline assignment: CDR1 SGHNT and CDR2 YYREEE (reference sequence). The junction had 7 bases not matched to a gene; V was cut back by 1 base and J by 5 bases. This CDR3 spans 16 amino acids. In nucleotides, the CDR3 is TGTGCCAGCAGCTTGAATCAGGTAGCGGGAGGAGATACGCAGTATTTT. Its protein is CASSLNQVAGGDTQYF.